Listed below are T cell receptor beta chains from one sample, sequenced in a study of vaccination effects on CD4 cells after COVID-19. The repertoire was sequenced with immunoSEQ multiplex PCR; TCRdb's copy has only in-frame clones and lacks some. The profile shows some 63,000 clones, approximately 70% of them singletons. Antigens for these TCRs are unknown. Here the sequenced sample was CD4+ T cells from PBMCs cultured without peptide, taken before COVID-19 vaccination. Receptors originate from a human donor who had a prior SARS-CoV-2 infection. CDR3s include the opening cysteine and the closing phenylalanine or tryptophan. D genes are given only for firm matches. A clone size is listed for some rows: how often the clone was seen (once, few, many), or a class if it is expanded.

>TRBV29-1|TRBD2|.|TRBJ2-5
TGCAGCGTTGCCACCGGGACTAGCGATAGACAAGAGACCCAGTACTTC
CSVATGTSDRQETQYF
>TRBV7-7|.|many|TRBJ2-5
TGTGCTAGCAGCTTACTAATTGGTGCGGAAGAGACCCAGTACTTC
CASSLLIGAEETQYF
>TRBV5-1|.|once|TRBJ1-6
TGCGCCAGCAGCTTTAACAGGGATCATTCACCCCTCCACTTT
CASSFNRDHSPLHF
>TRBV7-7|.|.|TRBJ1-1
TGTGCTAGCAGCTCCCAAGTGAACACTGAAGCTTTCTTT
CASSSQVNTEAFF
>TRBV5-1|TRBD1|.|TRBJ1-1
TGCGCCAGCAGCTTGGCCCGGGGACAGGCGAACACTGAAGCTTTCTTT
CASSLARGQANTEAFF
>TRBV5-1|.|.|TRBJ1-3
TGCGCCAGCAGCTTGGGAGGGCCCGGAAACACCATATATTTT
CASSLGGPGNTIYF
>TRBV5-1|TRBD1|.|TRBJ1-2
TGCGCCAGCAGCTTTGGGACAGGGGGCCATGGCTACACCTTC
CASSFGTGGHGYTF
>TRBV18|TRBD1|.|TRBJ2-7
TGTGCCAGCTCACAGAGACAGGGGAGCTCCTACGAGCAGTACTTC
CASSQRQGSSYEQYF
>TRBV18|.|.|TRBJ2-3
TGTGCCAGCTCACCCCTTGGGAGATATCAAACAGATACGCAGTATTTT
CASSPLGRYQTDTQYF
>TRBV2|TRBD2|.|TRBJ2-5
TGTGCCAGCACTGTAATTAGCGGGGCAGAGACCCAGTACTTC
CASTVISGAETQYF
>TRBV5-1|.|.|TRBJ2-6
TGCGCCAGCAGCTTGACAGGGACCGGGGCCAACGTCCTGACTTTC
CASSLTGTGANVLTF
>TRBV7-2|.|.|TRBJ2-7
TGTGCCAGCAGCAACCCGGGACTTACCTACGAGCAGTACTTC
CASSNPGLTYEQYF
>TRBV6-4|.|.|TRBJ2-7
TGTGCCAGCAGTGTTAAACCTAGGGGTGGAAGGGACTTC
CASSVKPRGGRDF
>TRBV3-1/TRBV3-2|.|.|TRBJ2-3
TGTGCCAGCAGCCATTCGACAACAGATACGCAGTATTTT
CASSHSTTDTQYF
>TRBV19|.|.|TRBJ1-2
TGTGCCAGTAGCACCTCGCTGGTTTCAGGGAACTATGGCTACACCTTC
CASSTSLVSGNYGYTF
>TRBV4-1|TRBD2|few|TRBJ2-3
TGCGCCAGCAGCCACACCAGAAACCCGGGACTAGCGGGGGGGCCCGACACAGATACGCAGTATTTT
CASSHTRNPGLAGGPDTDTQYF
>TRBV5-8|TRBD1|.|TRBJ2-7
TGTGCCAGCAGCTCAGGACAGGTTACCTACGAGCAGTACTTC
CASSSGQVTYEQYF
>TRBV6-5|.|.|TRBJ1-1
TGTGCCGGAACTAGAGACAGTAACCGCTACCCCGAAGCTTTCTTT
CAGTRDSNRYPEAFF
>TRBV5-1|TRBD2|.|TRBJ2-1
TGCGCCAGCAGCTTGGGACTAGCGGGAGGGAGATACAATGAGCAGTTCTTC
CASSLGLAGGRYNEQFF
>TRBV11-3|.|once|TRBJ2-2
TGTGCCAGCAGCTCCAGACAGCCCGGGGAGCTGTTTTTT
CASSSRQPGELFF
>TRBV7-9|.|.|TRBJ1-1
TGTGCCAGCAGCTTAATGGGGGGCACGAACACTGAAGCTTTCTTT
CASSLMGGTNTEAFF
>TRBV7-2|.|.|TRBJ2-1
TGTGCCAGCAGCTTAGTCTCCTACAATGAGCAGTTCTTC
CASSLVSYNEQFF
>TRBV28|.|few|TRBJ2-1
TGTGCCAGCAGCCAAGGTCTTTTTACCTACAATGAGCAGTTCTTC
CASSQGLFTYNEQFF
>TRBV7-2|.|.|TRBJ2-5
TGTGCCAGCAGCTTAAAGAACTCACGAGAGACCCAGTACTTC
CASSLKNSRETQYF
>TRBV7-3|.|.|TRBJ1-2
TGTGCCAGCAGCCTCCTGGGGCCAGGGTTTGGCTACACCTTC
CASSLLGPGFGYTF
>TRBV5-6|.|.|TRBJ2-3
TGTGCCAGCAGCTTGGTCCAGGGCGCAGATACGCAGTATTTT
CASSLVQGADTQYF
>TRBV19|.|.|TRBJ1-4
TGTGCCAGTAGTTCCTGGGAGGCAACTAATGAAAAACTGTTTTTT
CASSSWEATNEKLFF
>TRBV27|.|few|TRBJ1-6
TGTGCCAGCAGTTTAGGGCCTCATGATTCACCCCTCCACTTT
CASSLGPHDSPLHF
>TRBV2|.|.|TRBJ1-2
TGTGCCAGCACGGGCAGGCCATACTATGGCTACACCTTC
CASTGRPYYGYTF
>TRBV15|.|.|TRBJ2-7
TGTGCCACCAGCAGAGGACAGGTTTACGAGCAGTACTTC
CATSRGQVYEQYF
>TRBV18|TRBD1|.|TRBJ2-7
TGTGCCAGCTCACCCGGGACAGGGACCCTTGGTGAGCAGTACTTC
CASSPGTGTLGEQYF
>TRBV5-1|TRBD2|.|TRBJ2-2
TGCGCCAGCAGCCGCCAAACTAGCGGGGAATACACCGGGGAGCTGTTTTTT
CASSRQTSGEYTGELFF
>TRBV15|TRBD1|.|TRBJ1-2
TGTGCCACCAGCGGAGACATAGGGACAGGGTACGGCTACACCTTC
CATSGDIGTGYGYTF
>TRBV5-1|TRBD2|.|TRBJ2-7
TGCGCCAGCACCCCCTCACGGGGGGGGACTAGCGACTACGAGCAGTACTTC
CASTPSRGGTSDYEQYF
>TRBV7-3|.|.|TRBJ2-3
TGTGCCAGCAGCCAGGACAGTCGCAAAGATACGCAGTATTTT
CASSQDSRKDTQYF
>TRBV6-6|.|.|TRBJ1-4
TGTGCCAGTGGGATTTGGGGGTTCAATGAAAAACTGTTTTTT
CASGIWGFNEKLFF
>TRBV27|.|.|TRBJ2-1
TGTGCCAGCAGTTTATCTTCCTCGTTGGCGACCACCTACAATGAGCAGTTCTTC
CASSLSSSLATTYNEQFF
>TRBV19|.|.|TRBJ2-3
TGTGCCAGTAGCGCAGGGGCGGGCACAGATACGCAGTATTTT
CASSAGAGTDTQYF
>TRBV7-9|TRBD2|.|TRBJ2-7
TGTGCCAGCAGCCCCGGGACTAGCTTTTACGAGCAGTACTTC
CASSPGTSFYEQYF
>TRBV6-5|.|.|TRBJ1-1
TGTGCCAGCAGGCAAACATGGAACACTGAAGCTTTCTTT
CASRQTWNTEAFF
>TRBV5-1|TRBD1|.|TRBJ1-2
TGCGCCAGCAGCGGGGACAGGGGGCTTCTTGGCTACACCTTC
CASSGDRGLLGYTF
>TRBV5-1|TRBD2|.|TRBJ2-7
TGCGCCAGCAGCTTGGATGGTAGCGGGAGGTCCGAGCAGTACTTC
CASSLDGSGRSEQYF
>TRBV30|.|once|TRBJ1-6
TGTGCCTGGACCCAGGCGGGAAGGAACCTCCACTTT
CAWTQAGRNLHF
>TRBV29-1|.|.|TRBJ2-3
TGCAGCGTTGGTTGGAACACAGATACGCAGTATTTT
CSVGWNTDTQYF
>TRBV5-1|.|few|TRBJ1-1
TGCGCCAGCAGCTTGGGGGGGCGCGGCACTGAAGCTTTCTTT
CASSLGGRGTEAFF
>TRBV5-4|.|.|TRBJ1-2
TGTGCCAGCAGCTTGGGGGGTGGAGGCTACTATGGCTACACCTTC
CASSLGGGGYYGYTF
>TRBV2|.|.|TRBJ2-1
TGTGCCAGCAGTACCGACGGTTACAATGAGCAGTTCTTC
CASSTDGYNEQFF
>TRBV10-1|.|.|TRBJ2-4
TGCGCCAGCGGCTCGGGACTAGCCAAAAACATTCAGTACTTC
CASGSGLAKNIQYF
>TRBV2|.|.|TRBJ2-2
TGTGCCAGCAGTGAAATGGGCAGGAAGGCCGGGGAGCTGTTTTTT
CASSEMGRKAGELFF
>TRBV6-5|TRBD1|.|TRBJ2-7
TGTGCCAGCAGGAGGGGCGGGACAGGATCCTACGAGCAGTACTTC
CASRRGGTGSYEQYF
>TRBV7-2|.|.|TRBJ1-2
TGTGCCAGCAGCTTTGGGCCCGCAGAGGGAGGCTACACCTTC
CASSFGPAEGGYTF